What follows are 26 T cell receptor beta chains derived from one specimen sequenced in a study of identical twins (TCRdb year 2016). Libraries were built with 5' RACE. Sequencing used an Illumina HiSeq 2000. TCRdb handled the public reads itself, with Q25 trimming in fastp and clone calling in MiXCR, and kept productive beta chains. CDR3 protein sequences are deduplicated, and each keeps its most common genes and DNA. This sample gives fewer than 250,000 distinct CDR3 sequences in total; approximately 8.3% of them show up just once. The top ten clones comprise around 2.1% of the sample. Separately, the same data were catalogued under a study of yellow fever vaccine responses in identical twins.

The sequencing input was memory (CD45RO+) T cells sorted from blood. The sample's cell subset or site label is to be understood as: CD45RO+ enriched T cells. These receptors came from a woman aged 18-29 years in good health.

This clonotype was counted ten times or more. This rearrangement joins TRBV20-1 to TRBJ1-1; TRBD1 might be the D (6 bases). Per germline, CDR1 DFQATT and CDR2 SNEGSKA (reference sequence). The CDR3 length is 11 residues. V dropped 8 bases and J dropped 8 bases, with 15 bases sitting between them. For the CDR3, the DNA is TGCAGTCTAAACAGGGCAGGGGAAGCTTTCTTT. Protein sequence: CSLNRAGEAFF.

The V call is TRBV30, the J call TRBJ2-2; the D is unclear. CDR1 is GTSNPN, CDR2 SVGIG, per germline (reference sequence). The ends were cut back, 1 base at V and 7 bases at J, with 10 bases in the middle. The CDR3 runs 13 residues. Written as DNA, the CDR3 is TGTGCCTGGAGTGCGTTTCAGGTCGGGGAGCTGTTTTTT. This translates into CAWSAFQVGELFF.

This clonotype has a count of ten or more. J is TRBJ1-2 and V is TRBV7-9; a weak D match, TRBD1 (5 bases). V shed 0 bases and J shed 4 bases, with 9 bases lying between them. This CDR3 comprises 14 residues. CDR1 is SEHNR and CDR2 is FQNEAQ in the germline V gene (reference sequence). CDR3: CASSLAHGAYGYTF. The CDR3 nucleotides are TGTGCCAGCAGCTTAGCCCACGGGGCCTATGGCTACACCTTC. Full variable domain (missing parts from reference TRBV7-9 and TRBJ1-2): DTGVSQNPRHKITKRGQNVTFRCDPISEHNRLYWYRQTLGQGPEFLTYFQNEAQLEKSRLLSDRFSAERPKGSFSTLEIQRTEQGDSAMYLCASSLAHGAYGYTFGSGTRLTVV.

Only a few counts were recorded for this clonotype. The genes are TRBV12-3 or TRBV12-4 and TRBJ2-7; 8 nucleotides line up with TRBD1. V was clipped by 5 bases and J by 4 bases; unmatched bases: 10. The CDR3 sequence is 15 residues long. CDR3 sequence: CASSPHRDRFYEQYF. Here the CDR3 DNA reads TGTGCCAGCAGTCCCCACCGGGACAGGTTTTACGAGCAGTACTTC.

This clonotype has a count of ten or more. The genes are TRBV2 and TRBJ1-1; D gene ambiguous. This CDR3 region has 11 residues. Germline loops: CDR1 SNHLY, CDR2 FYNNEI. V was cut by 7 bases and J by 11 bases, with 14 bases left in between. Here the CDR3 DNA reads TGTGCCAGCACTCCAGTTTTTAGGGCTTTCTTT. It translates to CASTPVFRAFF.

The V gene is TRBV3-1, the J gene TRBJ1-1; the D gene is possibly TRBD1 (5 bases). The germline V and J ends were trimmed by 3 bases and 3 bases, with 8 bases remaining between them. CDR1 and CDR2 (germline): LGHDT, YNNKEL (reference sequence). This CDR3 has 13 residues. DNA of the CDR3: TGTGCCAGCAGCCATCCGGGGGACACTGAAGCTTTCTTT. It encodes CASSHPGDTEAFF.

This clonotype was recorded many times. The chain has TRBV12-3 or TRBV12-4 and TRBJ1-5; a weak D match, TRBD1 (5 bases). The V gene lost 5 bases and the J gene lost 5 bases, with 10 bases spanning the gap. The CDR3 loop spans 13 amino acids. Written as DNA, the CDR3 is TGTGCCAGCAGTCCCGGACAATATCAGCCCCAGCATTTT. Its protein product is CASSPGQYQPQHF.

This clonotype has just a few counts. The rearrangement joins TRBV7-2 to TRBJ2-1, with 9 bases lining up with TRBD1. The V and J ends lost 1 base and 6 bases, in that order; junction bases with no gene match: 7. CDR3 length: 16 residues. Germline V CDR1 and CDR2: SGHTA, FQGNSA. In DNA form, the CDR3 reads TGTGCCAGCAGCTTAGACAGGGGGCGATCGTTCAATGAGCAGTTCTTC. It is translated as CASSLDRGRSFNEQFF.

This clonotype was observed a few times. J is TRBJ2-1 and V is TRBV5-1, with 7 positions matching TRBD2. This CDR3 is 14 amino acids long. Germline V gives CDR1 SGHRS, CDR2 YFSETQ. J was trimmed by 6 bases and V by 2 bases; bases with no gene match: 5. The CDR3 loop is CASSFGAGPNEQFF. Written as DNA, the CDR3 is TGCGCCAGCAGCTTTGGAGCGGGACCCAATGAGCAGTTCTTC. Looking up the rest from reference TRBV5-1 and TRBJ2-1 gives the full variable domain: KAGVTQTPRYLIKTRGQQVTLSCSPISGHRSVSWYQQTPGQGLQFLFEYFSETQRNKGNFPGRFSGRQFSNSRSEMNVSTLELGDSALYLCASSFGAGPNEQFFGPGTRLTVL.

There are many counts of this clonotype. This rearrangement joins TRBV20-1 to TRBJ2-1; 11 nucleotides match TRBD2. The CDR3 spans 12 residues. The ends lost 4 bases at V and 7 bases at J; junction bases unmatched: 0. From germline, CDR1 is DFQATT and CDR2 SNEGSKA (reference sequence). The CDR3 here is CSAIAGGNEQFF. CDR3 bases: TGCAGTGCTATAGCGGGAGGGAATGAGCAGTTCTTC.

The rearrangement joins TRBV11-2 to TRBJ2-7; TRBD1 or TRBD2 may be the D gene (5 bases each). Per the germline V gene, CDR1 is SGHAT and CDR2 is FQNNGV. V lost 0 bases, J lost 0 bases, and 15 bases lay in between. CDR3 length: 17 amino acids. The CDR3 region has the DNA TGTGCCAGCAGCTTAGATTGGGCAGGGAGCTTCTCCTACGAGCAGTACTTC. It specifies CASSLDWAGSFSYEQYF.

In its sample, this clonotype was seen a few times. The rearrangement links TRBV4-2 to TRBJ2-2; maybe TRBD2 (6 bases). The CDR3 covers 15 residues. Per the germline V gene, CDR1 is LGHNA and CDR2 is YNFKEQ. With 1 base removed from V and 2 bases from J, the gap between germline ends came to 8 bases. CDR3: CASSQATSNTGELFF. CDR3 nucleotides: TGTGCCAGCAGCCAAGCGACTAGTAACACCGGGGAGCTGTTTTTT.

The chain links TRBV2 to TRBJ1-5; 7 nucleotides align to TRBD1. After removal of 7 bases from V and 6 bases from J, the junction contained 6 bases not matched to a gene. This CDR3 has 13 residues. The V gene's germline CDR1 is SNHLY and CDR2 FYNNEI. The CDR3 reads CASKGTVGQPQHF. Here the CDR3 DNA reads TGTGCCAGCAAGGGGACAGTAGGTCAGCCCCAGCATTTT. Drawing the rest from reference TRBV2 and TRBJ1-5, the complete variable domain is EPEVTQTPSHQVTQMGQEVILRCVPISNHLYFYWYRQILGQKVEFLVSFYNNEISEKSEIFDDQFSVERPDGSNFTLKIRSTKLEDSAMYFCASKGTVGQPQHFGDGTRLSIL.

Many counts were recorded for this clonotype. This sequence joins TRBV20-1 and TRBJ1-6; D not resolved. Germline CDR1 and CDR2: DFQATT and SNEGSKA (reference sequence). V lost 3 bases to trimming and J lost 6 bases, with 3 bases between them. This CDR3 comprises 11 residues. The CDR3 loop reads CSARTNSPLHF. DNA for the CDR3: TGCAGTGCTAGGACTAATTCACCCCTCCACTTT.

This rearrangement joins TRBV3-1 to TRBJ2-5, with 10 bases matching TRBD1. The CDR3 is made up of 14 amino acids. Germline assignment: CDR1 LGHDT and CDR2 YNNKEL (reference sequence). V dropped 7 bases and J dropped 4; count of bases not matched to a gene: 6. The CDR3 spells CASIRDRGTETQYF. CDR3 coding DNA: TGTGCCAGCATCCGGGACAGGGGAACAGAGACCCAGTACTTC.

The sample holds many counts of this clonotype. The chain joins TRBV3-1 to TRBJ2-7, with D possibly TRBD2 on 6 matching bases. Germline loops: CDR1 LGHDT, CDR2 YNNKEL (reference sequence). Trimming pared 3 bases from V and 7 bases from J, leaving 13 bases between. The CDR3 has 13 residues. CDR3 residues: CASSQRTRGEQYF. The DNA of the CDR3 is TGTGCCAGCAGCCAGAGAACCCGGGGGGAGCAGTACTTC.

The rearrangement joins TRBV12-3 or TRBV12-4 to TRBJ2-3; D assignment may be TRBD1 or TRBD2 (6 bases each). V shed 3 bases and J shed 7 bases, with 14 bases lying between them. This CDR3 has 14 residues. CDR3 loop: CASSFGGPTNTQYF. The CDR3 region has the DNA TGTGCCAGCAGTTTCGGGGGCCCGACGAATACGCAGTATTTT.

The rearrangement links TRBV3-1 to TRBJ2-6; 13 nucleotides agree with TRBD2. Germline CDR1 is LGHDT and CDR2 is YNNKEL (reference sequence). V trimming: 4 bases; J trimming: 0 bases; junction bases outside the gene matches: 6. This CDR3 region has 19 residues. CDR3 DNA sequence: TGTGCCAGCAGCCGCCCGACTAGCGGGGGGACCTCTGGGGCCAACGTCCTGACTTTC. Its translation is CASSRPTSGGTSGANVLTF.

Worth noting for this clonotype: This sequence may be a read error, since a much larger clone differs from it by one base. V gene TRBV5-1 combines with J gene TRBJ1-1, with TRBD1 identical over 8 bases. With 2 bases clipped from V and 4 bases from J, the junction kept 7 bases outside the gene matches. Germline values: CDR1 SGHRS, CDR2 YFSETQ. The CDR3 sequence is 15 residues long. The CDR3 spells CASSFVPGGGTEAFF. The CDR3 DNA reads TGCGCCAGCAGCTTTGTCCCAGGGGGCGGCACTGAAGCTTTCTTT.

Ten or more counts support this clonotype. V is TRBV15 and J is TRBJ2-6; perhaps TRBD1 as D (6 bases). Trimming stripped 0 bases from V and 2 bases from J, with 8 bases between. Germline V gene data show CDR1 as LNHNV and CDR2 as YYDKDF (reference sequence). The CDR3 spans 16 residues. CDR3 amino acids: CATSRETGTGANVLTF. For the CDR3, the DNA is TGTGCCACCAGCAGAGAAACAGGGACTGGGGCCAACGTCCTGACTTTC.

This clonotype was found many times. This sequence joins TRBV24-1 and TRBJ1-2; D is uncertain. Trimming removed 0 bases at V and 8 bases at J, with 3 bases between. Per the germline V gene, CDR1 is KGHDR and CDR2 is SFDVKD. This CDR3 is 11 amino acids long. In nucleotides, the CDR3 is TGTGCCACCAGTGATTTGCGGGGCTACACCTTC. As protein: CATSDLRGYTF.

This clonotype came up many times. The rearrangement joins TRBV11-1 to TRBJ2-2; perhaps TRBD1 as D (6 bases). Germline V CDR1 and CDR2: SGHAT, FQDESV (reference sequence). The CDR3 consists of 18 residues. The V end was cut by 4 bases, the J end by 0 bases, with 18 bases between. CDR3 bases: TGTGCCAGCAGCTCCCATGGGTGGGACAAGCCGAACACCGGGGAGCTGTTTTTT. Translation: CASSSHGWDKPNTGELFF.

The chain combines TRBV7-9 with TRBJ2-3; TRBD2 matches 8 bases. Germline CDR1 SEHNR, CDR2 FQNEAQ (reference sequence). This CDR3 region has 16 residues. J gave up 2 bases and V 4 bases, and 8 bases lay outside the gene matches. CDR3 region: CASSSYSGISTDTQYF. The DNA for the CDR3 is TGTGCCAGCAGCTCTTATAGCGGGATTTCCACAGATACGCAGTATTTT.

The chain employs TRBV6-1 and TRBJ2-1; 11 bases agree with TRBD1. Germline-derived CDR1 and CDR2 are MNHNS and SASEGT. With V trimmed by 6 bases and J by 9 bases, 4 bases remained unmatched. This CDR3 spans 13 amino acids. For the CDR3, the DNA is TGTGCCAGCAGGGACAGGGGGCCGGCTGAGCAGTTCTTC. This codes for CASRDRGPAEQFF.

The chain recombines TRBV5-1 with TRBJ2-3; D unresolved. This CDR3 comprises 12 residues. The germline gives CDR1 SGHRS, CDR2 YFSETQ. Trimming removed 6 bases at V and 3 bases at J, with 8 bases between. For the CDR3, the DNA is TGCGCCAGCACCCTTCCAACAGATACGCAGTATTTT. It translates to CASTLPTDTQYF.

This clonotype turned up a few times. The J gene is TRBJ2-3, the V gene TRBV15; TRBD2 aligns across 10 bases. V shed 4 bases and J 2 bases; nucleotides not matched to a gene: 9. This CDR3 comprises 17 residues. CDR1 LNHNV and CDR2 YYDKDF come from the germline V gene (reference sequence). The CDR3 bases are TGTGCCACCAGCAAAGATCGTAGCGGGAGGAACACAGATACGCAGTATTTT. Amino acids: CATSKDRSGRNTDTQYF.